This TCR beta chain is from a study of cytomegalovirus exposure and HLA in healthy donors. Notes on the study in general: A cluster of highly shared sequence variants was likely a sequencing artifact. Rarity held for most TCR sequences, but there were some public TCRs that occurred in many donors. As a later analysis revealed, the rate of TCR association differed by HLA locus, with DRB1 most and HLA-C fewest.

V lost 4 bases and J lost 0, with 15 bases in between. The length of the CDR3 is 16 residues. The germline V gene encodes CDR1 SGHRS and CDR2 YFSETQ. 13 Jbeta primers and 60 Vbeta primers were used for the PCR. Methods used by the authors: Approximately 11 million shared chains were among the approximately 87 million unique TCR beta chains that a later analysis counted. TCRdb's copy holds only in-frame clones and misses some; the assay was immunoSEQ multiplex PCR. That table is the source of V, J and clone size, and D and trimming were worked out from the DNA. This sample has about 170,000 clones; more than 60% occur once, and the top ten carry roughly 3%. About this clone: Its target is not known.

The genes are TRBV5-1 and TRBJ2-3, with D possibly being TRBD2 (5 bases). The TCR comes from a female donor in good health and CMV-seronegative. The sample taken for sequencing was PBMCs. CDR3 protein: CASSPAVARSTDTQYF. The CDR3 bases are TGCGCCAGCAGCCCCGCGGTAGCGAGAAGCACAGATACGCAGTATTTT.